Described below is a single T cell receptor (beta chain) sequence and its context. This specimen comes from a study of PD-L1 blockade in urothelial cancer. Overall study: Beginning in the mid-2010s, patients received atezolizumab, given as 1,200 mg intravenously every 3 weeks. About 90% of the roughly 29 patients were men whose urothelial cancer was bladder-origin. The analyses of blood took place 3 weeks (second dose) and 6 weeks after treatment start.

The time point is: pretreatment peripheral blood. Patient disease was locally advanced or metastatic urothelial carcinoma. The CDR3 runs to 14 residues. Germline assignment: CDR1 LNHDA and CDR2 SQIVND (reference sequence). V lost 6 bases, J lost 4 bases, and 3 bases stayed unmatched. TCRdb's table, derived via immunoSEQ multiplex PCR, lists solely in-frame clones and lacks some. The sample lists 30,000 to 40,000 clones, approximately 84% occurring once. The receptor comes from a man between 60 and 75 years old with urothelial cancer. Sample: PBMCs, taken around atezolizumab (anti-PD-L1) treatment. The chain joins TRBV19 to TRBJ1-5; TRBD1 agrees at 10 bases. CDR3: CASRRDRGNQPQHF. For the CDR3, the DNA is TGTGCCAGTAGACGGGACAGGGGAAATCAGCCCCAGCATTTT.